This is a list of T cell receptor beta chains from one sample in a study of T cell changes during pregnancy in multiple sclerosis. Measured with immunoSEQ multiplex PCR; TCRdb has only the in-frame clones, and not every one. The sample includes more than 55,000 clones, over 90% of them seen just once. Material: peripheral blood, obtained in the first trimester of pregnancy. The source of these receptors is a female donor with multiple sclerosis, enrolled in a pregnancy study. Both conserved end residues are part of each CDR3. The order of the fields is D gene, J gene, V gene, clone size, CDR3 DNA, CDR3 protein. The D gene is left open where the match is weak. Clone size is not always given. Where it is, it says once, few, many or a class for expanded clones.

>TRBD1|TRBJ1-1|TRBV7-2|NA
TGTGCCAGCAGCCCCCGGACAGGAAACACTGAAGCTTTCTTT
CASSPRTGNTEAFF
>NA|TRBJ1-1|TRBV25-1|NA
TGTGCCAGCAGTGAATATCCTGTGAACACTGAAGCTTTCTTT
CASSEYPVNTEAFF
>TRBD1|TRBJ1-5|TRBV15|NA
TGTGCCACCAGCTCCGTCGAGGGACAGGGGGCCTACAATCAGCCCCAGCATTTT
CATSSVEGQGAYNQPQHF
>NA|TRBJ1-5|TRBV6-5|NA
TGTGCCAGCAGACACGGACAGTCTGGGCCCCAGCATTTT
CASRHGQSGPQHF
>NA|TRBJ2-7|TRBV30|NA
TGTGCCTGGATTTTAGAAAATTCCTACGAGCAGTACTTC
CAWILENSYEQYF
>TRBD1|TRBJ1-5|TRBV2|medium-sized
TGTGCCAGCAGTGAGGACAGGGGACAGCATTTT
CASSEDRGQHF
>TRBD1|TRBJ1-4|TRBV5-1|NA
TGCGCCAGCAGCTCGGGACAGGGAGGTGAAAAACTGTTTTTT
CASSSGQGGEKLFF
>TRBD1|TRBJ1-1|TRBV4-3|NA
TGCGCCAGCAGCCATAGACAGGGTGATGAAGCTTTCTTT
CASSHRQGDEAFF
>TRBD1|TRBJ1-2|TRBV4-3|once
TGCGCCAGCAGCCCAGTGACAGGGGGAGCCGGCTACACCTTC
CASSPVTGGAGYTF
>NA|TRBJ2-7|TRBV7-2|once
TGTGCCAGCAGCTTGGCCCAGGGTTTTAGCTCCTACGAGCAGTACTTC
CASSLAQGFSSYEQYF
>TRBD1|TRBJ1-1|TRBV6-5|NA
TGTGCCAGCAGTGGGACAGGGGGTCACACTGAAGCTTTCTTT
CASSGTGGHTEAFF
>NA|TRBJ1-2|TRBV4-2|NA
TGTGCCAGCAGCCAAGGGAAGCAGGGGTCCGATGGCTACACCTTC
CASSQGKQGSDGYTF
>NA|TRBJ1-1|TRBV14|NA
TGTGCCAGCAGCCAAGATTCCGCAAGGCGGGGAGCTTTCTTT
CASSQDSARRGAFF
>TRBD2|TRBJ2-3|TRBV5-6|NA
TGTGCCAGCAGCCCTGGACTAGCGGGGGGAGCCACAGATACGCAGTATTTT
CASSPGLAGGATDTQYF
>NA|TRBJ2-1|TRBV20-1|NA
TGCAGTGCTAGCCTCCCCAGTGAGCAGTTCTTC
CSASLPSEQFF
>NA|TRBJ1-2|TRBV15|NA
TGTGCCACCAGCAGAGGAATACAGGGCCACGGCTACACCTTC
CATSRGIQGHGYTF
>TRBD2|TRBJ2-1|TRBV19|NA
TGTTCAACGGTACGGGGGGGGGCCAGGTATGAGCAGTTCTTC
CSTVRGGARYEQFF
>TRBD2|TRBJ2-2|TRBV7-9|NA
TGTGCCAGCAGCTACCCGGGACTAGAGAACACCGGGGAGCTGTTTTTT
CASSYPGLENTGELFF
>NA|TRBJ2-5|TRBV5-4|NA
TGTGCCAGCAGCCCTGAGGACAGTCGACCAAAAGAGACCCAGTACTTC
CASSPEDSRPKETQYF
>NA|TRBJ2-7|TRBV7-9|NA
TGTGCCAGCAGCTTACCAGGGTATGGGGAGCAGTACTTC
CASSLPGYGEQYF
>TRBD1|TRBJ1-1|TRBV10-3|NA
TGTGCCATCGCGGGACAGGGTACTGTCACTGAAGCTTTCTTT
CAIAGQGTVTEAFF
>TRBD1|TRBJ1-2|TRBV9|NA
TGTGCCAGCAGCGTAGATCCCCACGGACAGGCGGTTGTTACCAAGGGCTACACCTTC
CASSVDPHGQAVVTKGYTF
>NA|TRBJ1-6|TRBV13|NA
TGTGCCAGCAGCTTAAAAGGCAGGAGGAACGGCTATAATTCACCCCTCCACTTT
CASSLKGRRNGYNSPLHF
>NA|TRBJ1-1|TRBV27|NA
TGTGCCAGCAGTTTTGAGGGACGGAGGGTGAACACTGAAGCTTTCTTT
CASSFEGRRVNTEAFF
>TRBD1|TRBJ1-2|TRBV6-5|NA
TGTGCCAGCAGTCGACAGGGGGCCTATGGCTACACCTTC
CASSRQGAYGYTF
>NA|TRBJ1-5|TRBV27|NA
TGTGCCAGCAGTGTGCAGGGTAGGGGTCAGCCCCAGCATTTT
CASSVQGRGQPQHF
>NA|TRBJ2-7|TRBV5-4|NA
TGTGCCAGCAGCTTCCGGGACTTCTCCTACGAGCAGTACTTC
CASSFRDFSYEQYF
>NA|TRBJ2-5|TRBV4-3|NA
TGCGCCAGCAGCGGAGGAGGAACAAACCAAGAGACCCAGTACTTC
CASSGGGTNQETQYF
>TRBD1|TRBJ1-5|TRBV5-8|NA
TGTGCCAGCAGCTTGCAGGACAGGTCTAATCAGCCCCAGCATTTT
CASSLQDRSNQPQHF